The 27 T cell receptor beta chains reported below all come from one sample, sequenced in a study of beta chain features in type 1 diabetes. Isolated RNA was reverse transcribed in full, so expressed TCRB transcripts were sequenced. The protocol was immunoSEQ multiplex PCR, while the TCRdb copy is restricted to in-frame clones and leaves out a portion. Of about 410,000 clones listed, approximately 15% are singletons. The sequencing input was naive CD4+ T cells from blood. The receptors derive from a man aged 25 to 45 in good health.

Ten or more counts support this clone. This chain joins TRBV23-1 and TRBJ2-7, with 9 bases identical to TRBD1. TRBV23-1 counts as an open reading frame of uncertain function. The CDR3 spans 14 residues. The ends lost 0 bases at V and 7 bases at J; junction bases unmatched: 4. CDR3 in amino acids: CASSQSDRGTEQYV. CDR3 coding DNA: TGCGCCAGCAGTCAATCGGACAGGGGAACTGAGCAGTACGTC.

The rearrangement links TRBV14 to TRBJ1-2; D not certain. The CDR3 length is 14 residues. The V and J ends lost 4 bases and 2 bases respectively, with 11 bases between them. Germline-derived CDR1 and CDR2 are SGHDN and FVKESK. The CDR3 DNA sequence: TGTGCCAGCAGCCGGCCTCCAGCCAACTATGGCTACACCTTC. This translates into CASSRPPANYGYTF.

This clone was counted ten times or more. The chain has TRBV21-1 and TRBJ2-4; the table's D call TRBD1 went unverified against the DNA. TRBV21-1 has pseudogene status. The CDR3 is 15 residues long. CDR3 in amino acids: CASSNTGEAKNIQYF. The CDR3 region has the DNA TGTGCCAGCAGCAACACAGGGGAAGCCAAAAACATTCAGTACTTC.

This clone was counted once. The chain links TRBV6-5 to TRBJ2-7; unclear D gene. V was clipped by 0 bases and J by 2 bases, with 14 bases between them. The CDR3 is 16 residues long. The germline V gene has CDR1 MNHEY and CDR2 SVGAGI. Written as DNA, the CDR3 is TGTGCCAGCAGTTACTCGACTGGGGATATAACCTACGAGCAGTACTTC. Its translation is CASSYSTGDITYEQYF.

There are a few counts of this clone. Other nucleotide sequences from this sample produce the same CDR3. The gene calls are TRBV27 and TRBJ1-2; 8 bases are shared with TRBD1. The trim removed 5 bases at V and 3 bases at J, leaving 5 bases unmatched. This CDR3 has 14 amino acids. Per germline, CDR1 MNHEY and CDR2 SMNVEV (reference sequence). This CDR3 is CASSPGTGYYGYTF. Written as DNA, the CDR3 is TGTGCCAGCAGTCCGGGGACAGGATACTATGGCTACACCTTC.

This clone has more than one count but fewer than ten. J is TRBJ2-3 and V is TRBV5-6; 7 nucleotides match TRBD1. The CDR3 is 16 amino acids. CDR1 SGHDT and CDR2 YYEEEE come from the germline V gene. V trimming: 4 bases; J trimming: 0 bases; junction bases outside the gene matches: 8. The CDR3: CASSPGTGDSTDTQYF. CDR3 nucleotide sequence: TGTGCCAGCAGCCCCGGAACAGGGGATAGCACAGATACGCAGTATTTT.

This clone was counted at least ten times. The chain links TRBV29-1 to TRBJ2-7; D possibly corresponds to TRBD1 (6 bases). Trimming removed 8 bases at V and 6 bases at J, with 20 bases between. Germline-derived CDR1 and CDR2 are SQVTM and ANQGSEA. CDR3 length equals 13 residues. For the CDR3, the DNA is TGCAGCCAGCTCTCAGGACAGCTCGCCGAGCAGTACGTC. This encodes CSQLSGQLAEQYV.

This chain connects TRBV23-1 to TRBJ1-5; D is perhaps TRBD1 (6 bases). TRBV23-1 has ORF status, its function being uncertain. The CDR3 sequence is 15 residues long. The V gene lost 0 bases and the J gene lost 6 bases, with 12 bases spanning the gap. CDR3 DNA: TGCGCCAGCAGTCAATCCCAGGGGAGGATTCAGCCCCAGCATTTT. Residues: CASSQSQGRIQPQHF.

The chain links TRBV11-3 to TRBJ1-2; D call uncertain. The CDR3 is 14 amino acids. V shed 1 base and J shed 0 bases, with 6 bases lying between them. CDR1 is SGHNT, CDR2 YENEEA, per germline. The CDR3: CASSLVATNYGYTF. The CDR3 DNA follows: TGTGCCAGCAGCTTAGTTGCGACTAACTATGGCTACACCTTC.

This clone was seen a handful of times. The chain recombines TRBV7-6 with TRBJ2-2; no clear D gene. Trimming removed 1 base from V and 0 bases from J, with 12 bases in between. CDR1 and CDR2 from the germline V gene are SGHVS and FNYEAQ. This CDR3 region has 17 residues. The CDR3, as DNA: TGTGCCAGCAGCTTAGTTATGTTGTCGGCGAACACCGGGGAGCTGTTTTTT. It codes for CASSLVMLSANTGELFF.

The chain combines TRBV6-6 with TRBJ2-4, with D perhaps TRBD1 (6 bases). CDR1 is MNHNY and CDR2 is SVGAGI in the germline V gene (reference sequence). V gave up 5 bases and J gave up 0 bases, with 11 bases separating them. This CDR3 has 15 amino acids. CDR3 DNA: TGTGCCAGCAGTCAGGGGCCCTTAGCCAAAAACATTCAGTACTTC. Translating it yields CASSQGPLAKNIQYF.

There are a few counts of this clone. J is TRBJ2-6 and V is TRBV7-9; possibly TRBD1 or TRBD2 for D (5 bases each). The CDR3 has 15 residues. Trimming left V 3 bases short and J 0 bases short, with 6 bases between. Germline values: CDR1 SEHNR, CDR2 FQNEAQ (reference sequence). Written as DNA, the CDR3 is TGTGCCAGCAGCTTTGGGGGCTCTGGGGCCAACGTCCTGACTTTC. Its protein product is CASSFGGSGANVLTF.

A few counts support this clone. This chain uses TRBV7-2 with TRBJ1-1, with a tentative D call TRBD1 (5 bases). Trimming removed 6 bases from V and 5 bases from J, with 16 bases in between. From germline, CDR1 is SGHTA and CDR2 FQGNSA. This CDR3 has 14 residues. CDR3 sequence reads: CASSTSHRGTEAFF. For the CDR3, the DNA is TGTGCCAGCAGTACCTCTCATCGGGGGACTGAAGCTTTCTTT.

The V and J genes are TRBV18 and TRBJ2-3, with 9 bases that match TRBD2. The J segment lost 6 bases and the V segment lost 2 bases, leaving 9 bases of the junction unmatched. Germline values: CDR1 KGHSH, CDR2 LQKENI. The CDR3 covers 16 residues. The CDR3 DNA is TGTGCCAGCTCACCAGTATTGAGCGGGAGGTCGGATACGCAGTATTTT. It codes for CASSPVLSGRSDTQYF.

The chain couples TRBV25-1 to TRBJ2-4; no firm D call. Per the germline V gene, CDR1 is MGHDK and CDR2 is SYGVNS. Trimming left V 2 bases short and J 0 bases short, with 8 bases between. The length of the CDR3 is 15 residues. DNA of the CDR3: TGTGCCAGCAGTGAAACGGGCTTAGCCAAAAACATTCAGTACTTC. Protein product: CASSETGLAKNIQYF.

The chain uses TRBV18 and TRBJ2-7, with D perhaps TRBD1 (6 bases). CDR3 length: 16 residues. Trimming stripped 3 bases from V and 1 base from J, with 16 bases between. Germline CDR1 is KGHSH and CDR2 is LQKENI. Here the CDR3 DNA reads TGTGCCAGCTCACCCGTCGCAGGGGCGAGGTCCTACGAGCAGTACTTC. It encodes CASSPVAGARSYEQYF.

This clone was seen a handful of times. The chain uses TRBV7-9 and TRBJ2-1; TRBD2 is a possible D gene (5 bases). CDR1 and CDR2 (germline): SEHNR, FQNEAQ (reference sequence). Trimming stripped 5 bases from V and 9 bases from J, with 11 bases between. The CDR3 is made up of 12 amino acids. The CDR3 DNA reads TGTGCCAGCAGCGTACTAGGAACTGAGCAGTTCTTC. This translates into CASSVLGTEQFF.

The chain carries TRBV11-2 and TRBJ2-1; 7 bases fit TRBD1. V was pared by 5 bases and J by 6 bases, with 10 bases of the junction left unmatched. The CDR3 extends over 15 amino acids. Germline CDR1 reads SGHAT; CDR2 reads FQNNGV. The CDR3 here is CASSPLRGRSNEQFF. CDR3 DNA: TGTGCCAGCAGCCCGTTAAGGGGGCGCAGCAATGAGCAGTTCTTC. Supplemented by reference TRBV11-2 and TRBJ2-1, the full variable domain reads EAGVAQSPRYKIIEKRQSVAFWCNPISGHATLYWYQQILGQGPKLLIQFQNNGVVDDSQLPKDRFSAERLKGVDSTLKIQPAKLEDSAVYLCASSPLRGRSNEQFFGPGTRLTVL.

This chain connects TRBV7-3 to TRBJ2-3, with 14 bases aligning to TRBD2. Germline CDR1 is SGHTA and CDR2 is FQGTGA. J lost 4 bases, V lost 4 bases, and 7 bases had no gene match. The CDR3 covers 17 residues. The CDR3: CASSSQTSGRGADTQYF. CDR3 bases: TGTGCCAGCAGCTCTCAGACTAGCGGGAGGGGCGCAGATACGCAGTATTTT.

CDR3 DNA: TGTGCCAGCAGCAATAGCGGGCCGAGCACAGATACGCAGTATTTT. This translates into CASSNSGPSTDTQYF. The chain carries TRBV7-2 and TRBJ2-3; TRBD2 aligns across 7 bases. The CDR3 consists of 15 residues. CDR1 SGHTA and CDR2 FQGNSA come from the germline V gene. With 5 bases clipped from V and 0 bases from J, the junction kept 5 bases outside the gene matches.

This clone was counted between two and nine times. This chain links TRBV13 with TRBJ1-6; maybe TRBD1 (5 bases). The V gene's germline CDR1 is PRHDT and CDR2 FYEKMQ (reference sequence). CDR3 length: 14 amino acids. V lost 5 bases and J 5 bases, leaving 10 bases between the germline ends. The CDR3 region is CASSLTVNNSPLHF. The CDR3 nucleotides read TGTGCCAGCAGCCTGACAGTAAATAATTCACCCCTCCACTTT.

The chain couples TRBV30 to TRBJ1-2; D is perhaps TRBD1 (5 bases). V lost 2 bases and J lost 2, with 6 bases in between. The CDR3 runs 12 residues. The V gene's germline CDR1 is GTSNPN and CDR2 SVGIG (reference sequence). CDR3: CAWSHRNYGYTF. CDR3 DNA: TGTGCCTGGAGTCACAGGAACTATGGCTACACCTTC.

In the case of this clone: This specimen includes other DNA sequences encoding the same CDR3. V is TRBV20-1 and J is TRBJ1-2; D is perhaps TRBD1 (6 bases). There are 11 residues in the CDR3. V was clipped by 3 bases and J by 6 bases, with 8 bases between them. Per the germline V gene, CDR1 is DFQATT and CDR2 is SNEGSKA (reference sequence). CDR3 protein: CSASRQDGYTF. The CDR3 DNA follows: TGCAGTGCTAGCCGACAGGATGGCTACACCTTC.

This clone was detected ten times or more. J is TRBJ2-7 and V is TRBV7-9, with no clear D. CDR1 and CDR2 (germline): SEHNR, FQNEAQ (reference sequence). The CDR3 is made up of 10 amino acids. DNA for the CDR3: TGTGCCAGCAGCCACGTCTGGCGGTGGGTC. Translated, it gives CASSHVWRWV.

The sample holds a few counts of this clone. This chain connects TRBV30 to TRBJ2-1, with 11 bases fitting TRBD2. Per the germline V gene, CDR1 is GTSNPN and CDR2 is SVGIG (reference sequence). V gave up 0 bases and J gave up 8 bases; unmatched junction bases: 6. This CDR3 spans 15 amino acids. The CDR3 loop is CAWSVRLAGRDEQFF. The CDR3 DNA is TGTGCCTGGAGTGTGCGACTAGCGGGAAGGGATGAGCAGTTCTTC.

This clone came up a few times. This chain uses TRBV19 with TRBJ1-1; tentative D call: TRBD1 (5 bases). Between the trimmed V and J ends, which lost 8 bases and 2 bases, there was a span of 12 bases. There are 13 residues in the CDR3. Looked up from germline, CDR1 is LNHDA and CDR2 is SQIVND (reference sequence). CDR3 DNA: TGTGCCAGTGACTCAGGGCTCAACACTGAAGCTTTCTTT. Protein: CASDSGLNTEAFF. The variable domain in full, completed from reference TRBV19 and TRBJ1-1, reads DGGITQSPKYLFRKEGQNVTLSCEQNLNHDAMYWYRQDPGQGLRLIYYSQIVNDFQKGDIAEGYSVSREKKESFPLTVTSAQKNPTAFYLCASDSGLNTEAFFGQGTRLTVV.

There are a few counts of this clone. The chain couples TRBV6-5 to TRBJ1-5; TRBD1 is a possible D gene (6 bases). V was trimmed by 11 bases and J by 6 bases, leaving 17 bases between them. The germline CDR1 and CDR2 sequences are MNHEY and SVGAGI. The CDR3 is made up of 13 amino acids. The CDR3 spells CAAGRGSGQPQHF. CDR3 coding DNA: TGTGCCGCCGGGAGGGGGTCAGGTCAGCCCCAGCATTTT.